The 30 T cell receptor beta chains given below trace back to one sample, sequenced in a study of blood T cell repertoires in COVID-19. Data came from immunoSEQ multiplex PCR; TCRdb stores just in-frame clones and leaves some out. Found here are 110,000 to 150,000 clones, about nine tenths of them singletons; the top ten hold roughly 12%. Sequencing was performed on PBMCs or T cells enriched from blood (not recorded which). These receptors were taken from a man in his 60s who had recovered from COVID-19.

The chain is built from TRBV14 and TRBJ2-7, with 9 positions matching TRBD2. Germline CDR1 is SGHDN and CDR2 is FVKESK. This CDR3 region has 16 residues. V lost 3 bases, J lost 5 bases, and 11 bases stayed unmatched. The CDR3 sequence: CASSQRAGTSYHEQYF. Written as DNA, the CDR3 is TGTGCCAGCAGCCAGAGGGCCGGGACTAGCTACCACGAGCAGTACTTC.

The CDR3 region has the DNA TGTGCCAGCAGCTATAGGGGGACAAACGAGCAGTACTTC. The encoded protein is CASSYRGTNEQYF. The V and J genes are TRBV11-2 and TRBJ2-7; tentative D call: TRBD1 (6 bases). The CDR3 is made up of 13 amino acids. CDR1 and CDR2 from the germline V gene are SGHAT and FQNNGV. Trimming removed 4 bases from V and 5 bases from J, with 12 bases in between. Filled out from reference TRBV11-2 and TRBJ2-7, the complete variable domain reads EAGVAQSPRYKIIEKRQSVAFWCNPISGHATLYWYQQILGQGPKLLIQFQNNGVVDDSQLPKDRFSAERLKGVDSTLKIQPAKLEDSAVYLCASSYRGTNEQYFGPGTRLTVT.

This clone was counted once. The chain combines TRBV6-6 with TRBJ1-4, with TRBD1 matching 7 bases. The CDR3 totals 15 residues. Germline V lookup: CDR1 MNHNY, CDR2 SVGAGI (reference sequence). Trimming removed 6 bases from V and 7 bases from J; junction bases left unmatched: 11. As DNA, the CDR3 is TGTGCCAGCAGAGAAAGACAGGGCGTGGGTGAAAAACTGTTTTTT. This sequence encodes CASRERQGVGEKLFF.

The CDR3 here is CASSRGTSGNEQFF. The CDR3, as DNA: TGTGCCAGCAGCCGCGGAACTAGCGGCAATGAGCAGTTCTTC. This chain uses TRBV7-3 with TRBJ2-1, with 8 bases fitting TRBD2. Per the germline V gene, CDR1 is SGHTA and CDR2 is FQGTGA. The CDR3 contains 14 residues. V dropped 5 bases and J dropped 6; count of bases not matched to a gene: 6.

This chain joins TRBV20-1 and TRBJ2-1; D possibly corresponds to TRBD1 (5 bases). Trimming stripped 3 bases from V and 12 bases from J, with 12 bases between. The CDR3 contains 11 residues. Germline V lookup: CDR1 DFQATT, CDR2 SNEGSKA (reference sequence). The CDR3 sequence is CSASSQGAQFF. The DNA of the CDR3 is TGCAGTGCTAGTTCCCAGGGTGCGCAGTTCTTC.

This rearrangement joins TRBV6-6 to TRBJ2-1; 9 positions match TRBD2. Germline values: CDR1 MNHNY, CDR2 SVGAGI (reference sequence). This CDR3 comprises 16 residues. V shed 2 bases and J 2 bases; nucleotides not matched to a gene: 4. CDR3 protein: CASSYGPSGAYNEQFF. The CDR3 DNA reads TGTGCCAGCAGTTACGGGCCTAGCGGGGCCTACAATGAGCAGTTCTTC.

The chain uses TRBV18 and TRBJ2-1; 10 bases align to TRBD2. Germline CDR1 is KGHSH and CDR2 is LQKENI. CDR3 length equals 16 residues. Germline trimming cut 2 bases from V and 4 bases from J; bases unmatched to any gene: 5. In nucleotides, the CDR3 is TGTGCCAGCTCACCAGGGACTAGCGTCGGGTACAATGAGCAGTTCTTC. Encoded protein: CASSPGTSVGYNEQFF.

The chain couples TRBV11-2 to TRBJ2-1; no clear D. Trimming left V 5 bases short and J 9 bases short, with 14 bases between. Germline CDR1 SGHAT, CDR2 FQNNGV. The CDR3 has 13 amino acids. Here the CDR3 reads CASSVYRAPEQFF. The CDR3 nucleotides read TGTGCCAGCAGCGTATATCGCGCCCCTGAGCAGTTCTTC.

The rearrangement joins TRBV9 to TRBJ2-1, with D perhaps matching TRBD2 (6 bases). The CDR3 is 18 residues long. Germline CDR1 reads SGDLS; CDR2 reads YYNGEE. Trimming shortened V by 1 base and J by 12 bases, and 29 bases separated the two germline ends. The CDR3 loop reads CASSVSPSEPGAVDGQFF. CDR3 sequence (DNA): TGTGCCAGCAGCGTATCCCCAAGTGAGCCGGGAGCGGTCGACGGGCAGTTCTTC.

This chain joins TRBV28 and TRBJ1-1; 8 bases fit TRBD1. The trim removed 1 base at V and 0 bases at J, leaving 7 bases unmatched. CDR3 length: 17 residues. Germline V lookup: CDR1 MDHEN, CDR2 SYDVKM. The CDR3: CASSLYGTGHMNTEAFF. The CDR3, as DNA: TGTGCCAGCAGTTTATATGGGACAGGCCACATGAACACTGAAGCTTTCTTT. The full variable domain, completed using reference TRBV28 and TRBJ1-1, is DVKVTQSSRYLVKRTGEKVFLECVQDMDHENMFWYRQDPGLGLRLIYFSYDVKMKEKGDIPEGYSVSREKKERFSLILESASTNQTSMYLCASSLYGTGHMNTEAFFGQGTRLTVV.

The genes are TRBV29-1 and TRBJ1-2; TRBD1 agrees at 8 bases. CDR1 is SQVTM, CDR2 ANQGSEA, per germline. The CDR3 length is 12 residues. The J segment lost 3 bases and the V segment lost 6 bases, leaving 3 bases of the junction unmatched. CDR3 in amino acids: CSVEGQDYGYTF. The CDR3 bases are TGCAGCGTGGAGGGACAGGACTATGGCTACACCTTC.

The chain employs TRBV12-2 and TRBJ1-1; the DNA was not used to check the table's D call, TRBD1. TRBV12-2 is flagged as a pseudogene. This CDR3 comprises 13 residues. The CDR3 sequence: CASRLPGCTEAFF. The CDR3 nucleotides read TGTGCAAGTCGCTTGCCAGGTTGCACTGAAGCTTTCTTT.

The chain joins TRBV7-8 to TRBJ1-4; TRBD1 matches at 7 bases. CDR1 and CDR2 from the germline V gene are SGHVS and FQNEAQ. The CDR3 spans 16 residues. Trimming cost V 4 bases and J 8 bases; bases outside gene matches: 13. The CDR3 nucleotides are TGTGCCAGCAGCTCCCCTCAGGGGGGAAGCCGCGAAAAACTGTTTTTT. Protein sequence: CASSSPQGGSREKLFF.

This chain links TRBV7-9 with TRBJ1-3, with D possibly matching TRBD1 (6 bases). Trimming removed 8 bases from V and 8 bases from J, with 19 bases in between. The CDR3 contains 14 residues. Germline CDR1 is SEHNR and CDR2 is FQNEAQ (reference sequence). The CDR3 DNA reads TGTGCCAGCGGACTGCAGGGGAAGATTGACACCATATATTTT. This gives the protein CASGLQGKIDTIYF.

This clone was seen only once. The V and J genes are TRBV28 and TRBJ1-5; 7 nucleotides match TRBD1. In germline, CDR1 is MDHEN, CDR2 SYDVKM. This CDR3 region has 15 residues. V dropped 1 base and J dropped 3; count of bases not matched to a gene: 3. This chain's CDR3 is CASSLFRGTNQPQHF. The DNA for the CDR3 is TGTGCCAGCAGTTTATTCAGGGGGACCAATCAGCCCCAGCATTTT.

The chain has TRBV19 and TRBJ1-4; D is unclear. The germline V gene has CDR1 LNHDA and CDR2 SQIVND (reference sequence). The CDR3 loop spans 12 amino acids. Trimming pared 1 base from V and 14 bases from J, leaving 11 bases between. CDR3 DNA: TGTGCCAGTAGTATAGGCGGGGAGAGTCTGTTTTTT. Translating it yields CASSIGGESLFF.

The V call is TRBV11-2, the J call TRBJ2-1; TRBD1 matches 7 bases. This CDR3 is built from 11 residues. From germline, CDR1 is SGHAT and CDR2 FQNNGV. The V segment lost 5 bases and the J segment 15 bases; nucleotides outside the gene matches: 7. The CDR3 coding sequence is TGTGCCAGCAGCCAAGACAGGGTCCCGTTCTTC. This encodes CASSQDRVPFF.

This chain links TRBV9 with TRBJ2-2, with unresolved D. This CDR3 contains 13 residues. The V and J ends lost 4 bases and 7 bases respectively, with 11 bases between them. The germline CDR1 and CDR2 sequences are SGDLS and YYNGEE. CDR3 amino acids: CASSSRAIGELFF. In DNA form, the CDR3 reads TGTGCCAGCAGCTCCCGCGCGATCGGGGAGCTGTTTTTT.

The chain couples TRBV19 to TRBJ2-7; TRBD1 aligns across 10 bases. The CDR3 contains 15 residues. Germline V gene data show CDR1 as LNHDA and CDR2 as SQIVND (reference sequence). V dropped 2 bases and J dropped 3; count of bases not matched to a gene: 4. CDR3 residues: CASSIIGTGVYEQYF. The CDR3 bases are TGTGCCAGTAGTATAATAGGGACAGGGGTCTACGAGCAGTACTTC.

V and J are TRBV7-6 and TRBJ2-1; the match to TRBD1 covers 9 bases. Germline V gene sequence: CDR1 SGHVS, CDR2 FNYEAQ. With 2 bases clipped from V and 4 bases from J, the junction kept 3 bases outside the gene matches. The CDR3 is 15 amino acids. The CDR3, as DNA: TGTGCCAGCAGCTTATTTGGACAGGGGTACAATGAGCAGTTCTTC. Its translation is CASSLFGQGYNEQFF.

The chain carries TRBV7-3 and TRBJ2-7; D perhaps matches TRBD1 (10 bases). V dropped 3 bases and J dropped 6 bases, with 30 bases sitting between them. The germline V gene encodes CDR1 SGHTA and CDR2 FQGTGA. The CDR3 contains 19 residues. CDR3 region: CASSFTGTGDSGSNAEQYF. The CDR3 DNA follows: TGTGCCAGCAGCTTCACTGGGACAGGGGATAGCGGGAGTAACGCCGAGCAGTACTTC.

The chain couples TRBV10-2 to TRBJ1-6, with TRBD1 as a possible D gene (5 bases). Germline V gene data show CDR1 as WSHSY and CDR2 as SAAADI. The CDR3 extends over 14 amino acids. V lost 10 bases and J 8 bases, leaving 18 bases between the germline ends. Here the CDR3 reads CATSLRVGDSPLHF. CDR3 DNA: TGCGCCACGAGTCTCAGGGTAGGAGATTCACCCCTCCACTTT.

The chain links TRBV9 to TRBJ2-1; TRBD2 might be the D (6 bases). Trimming shortened V by 3 bases and J by 6 bases, and 19 bases separated the two germline ends. Germline CDR1 is SGDLS and CDR2 is YYNGEE. The CDR3 has 16 amino acids. CDR3 loop: CASSGPVPLGGNEQFF. CDR3 DNA: TGTGCCAGCAGCGGGCCCGTCCCTCTGGGGGGCAATGAGCAGTTCTTC.

The V call is TRBV7-8, the J call TRBJ2-1, with 12 bases matching TRBD2. The germline gives CDR1 SGHVS, CDR2 FQNEAQ. This CDR3 is built from 16 residues. The trim removed 2 bases at V and 7 bases at J, leaving 6 bases unmatched. In DNA, the CDR3 is TGTGCCAGCAGCTTAACGCTAGCGGGAGGGCGTAATGAGCAGTTCTTC. The encoded protein is CASSLTLAGGRNEQFF.

The chain employs TRBV7-9 and TRBJ2-7; tentatively, D is TRBD2 (6 bases). Germline V CDR1 and CDR2: SEHNR, FQNEAQ (reference sequence). The V and J ends lost 3 bases and 6 bases respectively, with 12 bases between them. The CDR3 is 13 residues long. The chain's CDR3 is CASSFTGGGEQYF. CDR3 bases: TGTGCCAGCAGCTTTACCGGGGGAGGCGAGCAGTACTTC.

This sequence joins TRBV24-1 and TRBJ2-7, with 9 positions matching TRBD1. CDR1 KGHDR and CDR2 SFDVKD come from the germline V gene. The CDR3 runs to 16 residues. Trimming cost V 2 bases and J 2 bases; bases outside gene matches: 6. The CDR3 DNA follows: TGTGCCACCAGTGATTCTAGGGACAGGGTTGCCTACGAGCAGTACTTC. Its translation is CATSDSRDRVAYEQYF.

Here the CDR3 reads CASGAGAGNIQYF. The DNA for the CDR3 is TGTGCCAGTGGGGCAGGTGCCGGGAACATTCAGTACTTC. The V and J genes are TRBV19 and TRBJ2-4, with a possible D match to TRBD1 (5 bases). The CDR3 length is 13 residues. Deletions cut 8 bases from V and 7 bases from J, with 15 bases between. From germline, CDR1 is LNHDA and CDR2 SQIVND (reference sequence). Supplemented by reference TRBV19 and TRBJ2-4, the full variable domain reads DGGITQSPKYLFRKEGQNVTLSCEQNLNHDAMYWYRQDPGQGLRLIYYSQIVNDFQKGDIAEGYSVSREKKESFPLTVTSAQKNPTAFYLCASGAGAGNIQYFGAGTRLSVL.

This chain joins TRBV7-2 and TRBJ1-3, with a possible D match to TRBD1 (5 bases). The ends were cut back, 5 bases at V and 5 bases at J, with 10 bases in the middle. Germline CDR1 and CDR2: SGHTA and FQGNSA. The CDR3 contains 13 residues. CDR3 in amino acids: CASSPRTRNTIYF. The CDR3 bases are TGTGCCAGCAGCCCTCGGACACGAAACACCATATATTTT.

The V call is TRBV7-3, the J call TRBJ2-7; 10 bases line up with TRBD1. Trimming cost V 5 bases and J 2 bases; bases outside gene matches: 3. The CDR3 is 14 amino acids. The V gene's germline CDR1 is SGHTA and CDR2 FQGTGA. CDR3 DNA: TGTGCCAGCAGCAAAGGGACAGGGGCCTACGAGCAGTACTTC. Protein: CASSKGTGAYEQYF. Full variable domain (outside the CDR3, taken from reference TRBV7-3 and TRBJ2-7): GAGVSQTPSNKVTEKGKYVELRCDPISGHTALYWYRQSLGQGPEFLIYFQGTGAADDSGLPNDRFFAVRPEGSVSTLKIQRTERGDSAVYLCASSKGTGAYEQYFGPGTRLTVT.

The CDR3 spells CASSDRSYGYTF. The CDR3 nucleotides read TGTGCCAGCAGTGACAGGTCCTATGGCTACACCTTC. The genes are TRBV6-1 and TRBJ1-2; no reliable D call. CDR1 is MNHNS, CDR2 SASEGT, per germline. CDR3 length equals 12 residues. The V gene lost 3 bases and the J gene lost 4 bases, with 6 bases spanning the gap.